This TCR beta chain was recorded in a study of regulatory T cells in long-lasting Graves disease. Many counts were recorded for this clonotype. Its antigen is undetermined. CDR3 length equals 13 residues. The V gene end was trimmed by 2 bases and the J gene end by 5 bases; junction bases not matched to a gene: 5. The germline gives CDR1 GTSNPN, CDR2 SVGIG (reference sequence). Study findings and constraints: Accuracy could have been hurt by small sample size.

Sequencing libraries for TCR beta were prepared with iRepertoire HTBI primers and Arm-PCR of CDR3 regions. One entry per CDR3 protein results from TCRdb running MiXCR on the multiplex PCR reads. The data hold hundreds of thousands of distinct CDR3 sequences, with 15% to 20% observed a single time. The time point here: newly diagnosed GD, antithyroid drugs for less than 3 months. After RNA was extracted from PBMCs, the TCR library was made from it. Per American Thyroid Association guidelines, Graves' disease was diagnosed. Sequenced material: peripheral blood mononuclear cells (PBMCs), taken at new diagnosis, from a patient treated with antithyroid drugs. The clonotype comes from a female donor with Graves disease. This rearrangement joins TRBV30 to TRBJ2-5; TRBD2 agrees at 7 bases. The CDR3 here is CAWSTGLRETQYF. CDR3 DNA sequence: TGTGCCTGGAGTACGGGACTACGGGAGACCCAGTACTTC.